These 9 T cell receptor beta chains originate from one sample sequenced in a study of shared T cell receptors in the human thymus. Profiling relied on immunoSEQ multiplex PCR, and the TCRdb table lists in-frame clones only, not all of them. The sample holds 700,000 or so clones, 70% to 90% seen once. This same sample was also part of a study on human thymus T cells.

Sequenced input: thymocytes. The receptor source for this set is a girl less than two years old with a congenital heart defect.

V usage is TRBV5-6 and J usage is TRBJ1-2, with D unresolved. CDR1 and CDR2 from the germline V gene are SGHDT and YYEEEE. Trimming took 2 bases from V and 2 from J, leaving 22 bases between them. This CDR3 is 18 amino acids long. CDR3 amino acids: CASSFIRAAPGVNYGYTF. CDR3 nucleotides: TGTGCCAGCAGCTTTATCCGTGCAGCTCCGGGAGTCAACTATGGCTACACCTTC.

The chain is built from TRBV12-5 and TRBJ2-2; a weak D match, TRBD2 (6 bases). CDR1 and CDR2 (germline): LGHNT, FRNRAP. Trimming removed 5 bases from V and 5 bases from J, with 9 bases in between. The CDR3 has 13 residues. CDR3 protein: CASGRRGTGELFF. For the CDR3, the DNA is TGTGCTAGTGGTAGGAGGGGTACCGGGGAGCTGTTTTTT. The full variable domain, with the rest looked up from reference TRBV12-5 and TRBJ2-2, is DARVTQTPRHKVTEMGQEVTMRCQPILGHNTVFWYRQTMMQGLELLAYFRNRAPLDDSGMPKDRFSAEMPDATLATLKIQPSEPRDSAVYFCASGRRGTGELFFGEGSRLTVL.

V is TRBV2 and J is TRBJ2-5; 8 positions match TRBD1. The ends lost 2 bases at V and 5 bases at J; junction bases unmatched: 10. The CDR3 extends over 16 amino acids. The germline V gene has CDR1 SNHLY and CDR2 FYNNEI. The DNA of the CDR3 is TGTGCCAGCAGTGAACTTCAACAGGGGGTTGGGGAGACCCAGTACTTC. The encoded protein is CASSELQQGVGETQYF.

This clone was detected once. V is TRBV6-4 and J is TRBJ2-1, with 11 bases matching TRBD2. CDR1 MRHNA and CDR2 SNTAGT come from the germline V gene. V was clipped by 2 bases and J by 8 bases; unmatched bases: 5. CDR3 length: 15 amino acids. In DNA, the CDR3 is TGTGCCAGCAGTGACACTAGCGGGGGTGTCTATGAGCAGTTCTTC. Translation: CASSDTSGGVYEQFF.

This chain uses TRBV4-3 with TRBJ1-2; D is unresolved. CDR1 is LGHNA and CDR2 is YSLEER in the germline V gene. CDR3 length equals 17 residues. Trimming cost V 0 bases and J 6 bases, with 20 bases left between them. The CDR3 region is CASSQDESGAYPNGYTF. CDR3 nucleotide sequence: TGCGCCAGCAGCCAAGATGAGAGTGGAGCCTACCCAAATGGCTACACCTTC.

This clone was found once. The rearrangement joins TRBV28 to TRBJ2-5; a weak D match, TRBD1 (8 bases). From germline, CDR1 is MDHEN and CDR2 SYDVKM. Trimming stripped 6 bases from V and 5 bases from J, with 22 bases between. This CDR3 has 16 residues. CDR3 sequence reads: CASSIIQGEGYETQYF. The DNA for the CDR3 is TGTGCCAGCAGCATAATACAGGGGGAGGGGTACGAGACCCAGTACTTC.

The CDR3 sequence: CASIRQATSNTEAFF. In DNA, the CDR3 is TGTGCCAGCATTAGACAGGCCACCTCGAACACTGAAGCTTTCTTT. The chain combines TRBV6-1 with TRBJ1-1; tentatively, D is TRBD1 (6 bases). Trimming pared 7 bases from V and 1 base from J, leaving 16 bases between. CDR1 and CDR2 (germline): MNHNS, SASEGT. The CDR3 is made up of 15 amino acids.

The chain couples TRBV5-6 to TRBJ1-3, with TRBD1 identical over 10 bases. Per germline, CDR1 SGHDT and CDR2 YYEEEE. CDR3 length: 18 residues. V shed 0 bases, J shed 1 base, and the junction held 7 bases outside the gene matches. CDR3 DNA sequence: TGTGCCAGCAGCTTGGAGGGGACAGGGGATGTTTCTGGAAACACCATATATTTT. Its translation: CASSLEGTGDVSGNTIYF.

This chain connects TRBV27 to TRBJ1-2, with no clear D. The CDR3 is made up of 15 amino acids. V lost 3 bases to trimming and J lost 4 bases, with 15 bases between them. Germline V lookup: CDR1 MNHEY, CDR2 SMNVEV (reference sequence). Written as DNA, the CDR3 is TGTGCCAGCAGTTTTTTAGGGTTAGAGGGCTATGGCTACACCTTC. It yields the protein CASSFLGLEGYGYTF.